This entry lists 10 T cell receptor beta chains sequenced from one sample in a study of post-analysis software for immune sequencing data. The library was made from cDNA and included unique molecular identifiers. TCRdb re-called the PCR reads through MiXCR, storing one row per CDR3 protein. The sample contains 650,000 to 850,000 distinct CDR3 sequences, 53% of which appear only once. What these receptors recognize is not known. General study points: The five TRBV segments detected at higher frequency in patients than in controls included TRBV5-6, TRBV5-1 and TRBV20-1.

The sequenced material came from blood. The receptors here all came from a girl aged 10-17 years with multiple sclerosis.

The rearrangement joins TRBV11-2 to TRBJ1-6; D unclear. The CDR3 length is 15 residues. The V gene lost 0 bases and the J gene lost 3 bases, with 6 bases spanning the gap. Germline CDR1 reads SGHAT; CDR2 reads FQNNGV. DNA for the CDR3: TGTGCCAGCAGCTTAGATCACAGCTATAATTCACCCCTCCACTTT. It encodes CASSLDHSYNSPLHF.

The chain links TRBV11-2 to TRBJ2-1; D is perhaps TRBD2 (7 bases). The germline gives CDR1 SGHAT, CDR2 FQNNGV. This CDR3 has 15 residues. Trimming removed 3 bases at V and 6 bases at J, with 15 bases between. In DNA form, the CDR3 reads TGTGCCAGCAGCTTTAGTGGGGGGGCCTTCAATGAGCAGTTCTTC. The encoded protein is CASSFSGGAFNEQFF.

The chain combines TRBV6-2 or TRBV6-3 with TRBJ2-6; no definite D call. This CDR3 has 12 amino acids. Germline-derived CDR1 and CDR2 are MNHEY and SVGEGT. V shed 2 bases and J shed 11 bases, with 7 bases lying between them. The CDR3 loop reads CASSYDLHVLTF. CDR3 sequence (DNA): TGTGCCAGCAGTTACGACTTGCACGTCCTGACTTTC.

This clonotype was seen a few times. V usage is TRBV7-9 and J usage is TRBJ2-2; D is uncertain. V lost 5 bases, J lost 12 bases, and 13 bases lay in between. Germline CDR1 is SEHNR and CDR2 is FQNEAQ (reference sequence). CDR3 length: 12 amino acids. The chain's CDR3 is CASSHDVLKLFF. The CDR3 DNA is TGTGCCAGCAGCCACGACGTATTGAAGCTGTTTTTT.

This clonotype came up once. The rearrangement joins TRBV3-1 to TRBJ2-7; D is uncertain. With 2 bases removed from V and 2 bases from J, the gap between germline ends came to 22 bases. Germline loops: CDR1 LGHDT, CDR2 YNNKEL (reference sequence). CDR3 size: 18 residues. As DNA, the CDR3 is TGTGCCAGCAGCCAAACTCGGGCAAGGATAAACAAAGCCTACGAGCAGTACTTC. This translates into CASSQTRARINKAYEQYF.

The CDR3 bases are TGTGCCAGCAGAGAACTCCTAGCGGAAGGTCCCCCTGAGCAGTTCTTC. Residues: CASRELLAEGPPEQFF. The rearrangement links TRBV2 to TRBJ2-1; 7 positions agree with TRBD2. CDR1 and CDR2 (germline): SNHLY, FYNNEI. The J segment lost 9 bases and the V segment lost 6 bases, leaving 17 bases of the junction unmatched. The CDR3 runs 16 residues.

This chain connects TRBV11-2 to TRBJ2-7; 9 positions agree with TRBD2. From germline, CDR1 is SGHAT and CDR2 FQNNGV. This CDR3 contains 15 residues. J gave up 8 bases and V 4 bases, and 12 bases lay outside the gene matches. CDR3: CASSYNSGRSSKQYF. The CDR3 nucleotides read TGTGCCAGCAGCTATAATAGCGGGAGAAGCAGCAAGCAGTACTTC.

The chain joins TRBV12-3 or TRBV12-4 to TRBJ2-3, with D maybe TRBD2 (5 bases). The CDR3 consists of 15 residues. V lost 6 bases, J lost 4 bases, and 17 bases lay in between. The CDR3 protein is CASSPSRVGADTQYF. The CDR3 coding sequence is TGTGCCAGCAGCCCTAGCAGAGTGGGAGCAGATACGCAGTATTTT.

The chain employs TRBV5-1 and TRBJ1-5; no definite D call. V was shortened by 5 bases and J by 1 base, with 13 bases between the two germline ends. CDR1 SGHRS and CDR2 YFSETQ come from the germline V gene. The CDR3 runs to 15 residues. CDR3 region: CASSSLGGSNQPQHF. The CDR3 coding sequence is TGCGCCAGCAGTAGTCTCGGAGGGAGCAATCAGCCCCAGCATTTT.

The J gene is TRBJ2-5, the V gene TRBV20-1, with D maybe TRBD1 (5 bases). V gave up 3 bases and J gave up 5 bases, with 16 bases separating them. The CDR3 runs 14 residues. The V gene's germline CDR1 is DFQATT and CDR2 SNEGSKA (reference sequence). The CDR3 protein is CSASITGPWETQYF. Here the CDR3 DNA reads TGCAGTGCTAGTATTACAGGCCCGTGGGAGACCCAGTACTTC.